This paragraph covers one T cell receptor beta chain sequence. Its antigen is not identified. Time point reported: newly diagnosed GD, antithyroid drugs for less than 3 months. PBMCs provided the RNA from which the TCR library was made. Approximately 10 milliliters of peripheral blood went into EDTA tubes. These data belong to a study of regulatory T cells in long-lasting Graves disease. Study-level information: New Graves' disease cases had less than 3 months of antithyroid drugs. Study-wide findings and caveats: Relative to newly diagnosed Graves' patients, persistent ones had lower TCR diversity. Persistent disease favored TRBV28, TRBJ1-2 and TRBJ2-5.

Assembly of TCR beta libraries relied on iRepertoire HTBI primers together with Arm-PCR of CDR3 regions. One entry per CDR3 protein results from TCRdb running MiXCR on the multiplex PCR reads. The top ten hold around 13% of the sample, which has 200,000 to 250,000 distinct CDR3 sequences, roughly 21% seen once. With V trimmed by 3 bases and J by 10 bases, 13 bases remained unmatched. The length of the CDR3 is 15 residues. Germline CDR1 and CDR2: SGHRS and YFSETQ. Sequenced here: peripheral blood mononuclear cells (PBMCs), sampled at new diagnosis, from a patient treated with antithyroid drugs. V usage is TRBV5-1 and J usage is TRBJ2-1; 7 bases map to TRBD1. The sequence was obtained from a female donor with Graves disease. The CDR3 nucleotides read TGCGCCAGCAGCTGGGACGGGACAGAGAGACGCGAGCAGTTCTTC. This codes for CASSWDGTERREQFF. The full variable domain, in which reference TRBV5-1 and TRBJ2-1 provide the parts outside the CDR3, is KAGVTQTPRYLIKTRGQQVTLSCSPISGHRSVSWYQQTPGQGLQFLFEYFSETQRNKGNFPGRFSGRQFSNSRSEMNVSTLELGDSALYLCASSWDGTERREQFFGPGTRLTVL.